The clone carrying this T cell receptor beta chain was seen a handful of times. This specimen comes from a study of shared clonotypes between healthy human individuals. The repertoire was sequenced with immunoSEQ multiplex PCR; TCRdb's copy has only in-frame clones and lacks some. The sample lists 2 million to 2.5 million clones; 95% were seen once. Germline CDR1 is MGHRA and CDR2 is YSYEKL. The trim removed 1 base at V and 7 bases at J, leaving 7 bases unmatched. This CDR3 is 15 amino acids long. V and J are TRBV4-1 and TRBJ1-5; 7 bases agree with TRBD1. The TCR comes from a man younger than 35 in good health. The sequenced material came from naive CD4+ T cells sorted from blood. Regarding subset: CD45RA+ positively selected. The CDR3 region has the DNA TGCGCCAGCAGCCAAGGAGGGACAGTCGGGCAGCCCCAGCATTTT. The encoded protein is CASSQGGTVGQPQHF.